The next 28 T cell receptor beta chains were all read from a single sample in a study of shared clonotypes between healthy human individuals (TCRdb year 2020). The library was prepared using the immunoSEQ multiplex PCR assay. In its TCRdb copy, this immuneACCESS table keeps in-frame sequences only and misses some clones. Where compared with another copy, unresolved V genes explain less than half of these, and the others have no known cause. This sample holds roughly 2.5 million clones; around nine tenths were observed only once. Over 0.12% of the sample is in the top ten clones. Sequenced sample: naive CD4+ T cells sorted from blood. The meaning of the sample's cell subset or site label: CD45RA+ positively selected. The receptor source for this set is a man between 18 and 29 years old in good health.

A few counts support this clone. The V gene is TRBV28, the J gene TRBJ1-2; no clear D. The CDR3 is 11 amino acids. Germline V gene sequence: CDR1 MDHEN, CDR2 SYDVKM. With 10 bases removed from V and 7 bases from J, the gap between germline ends came to 13 bases. The CDR3 reads CATRRDPGYTF. In DNA, the CDR3 is TGTGCCACACGGCGGGATCCTGGCTACACCTTC.

Comments on this clone: Other nucleotide sequences in the sample specify the same CDR3. The V call is TRBV11-2, the J call TRBJ2-2; D not resolved. Trimming cost V 2 bases and J 6 bases, with 13 bases left between them. The CDR3 contains 15 residues. Germline V gives CDR1 SGHAT, CDR2 FQNNGV. CDR3 in DNA: TGTGCCAGCAGCTTACTAGGTGGGCCGGCCGGGGAGCTGTTTTTT. Translating gives CASSLLGGPAGELFF. The full variable domain, in which reference TRBV11-2 and TRBJ2-2 provide the parts outside the CDR3, is EAGVAQSPRYKIIEKRQSVAFWCNPISGHATLYWYQQILGQGPKLLIQFQNNGVVDDSQLPKDRFSAERLKGVDSTLKIQPAKLEDSAVYLCASSLLGGPAGELFFGEGSRLTVL.

The V and J genes are TRBV6-1 and TRBJ2-5; TRBD1 agrees at 11 bases. J gave up 4 bases and V 6 bases, and 7 bases lay outside the gene matches. The CDR3 contains 15 residues. Germline assignment: CDR1 MNHNS and CDR2 SASEGT. The CDR3: CASRADRGPRETQYF. CDR3 DNA: TGTGCCAGCAGGGCGGACAGGGGGCCGCGAGAGACCCAGTACTTC.

This clone was counted only a few times. V is TRBV7-9 and J is TRBJ1-5; unclear D gene. V lost 5 bases and J 1 base, leaving 9 bases between the germline ends. CDR1 is SEHNR and CDR2 is FQNEAQ in the germline V gene (reference sequence). CDR3 length: 14 residues. Here the CDR3 DNA reads TGTGCCAGCAGCAAGGGTCTGAGCAATCAGCCCCAGCATTTT. Encoded protein: CASSKGLSNQPQHF.

The chain links TRBV18 to TRBJ2-7, with 8 nucleotides matching TRBD2. The CDR3 runs 13 residues. V lost 3 bases, J lost 5 bases, and 3 bases stayed unmatched. CDR1 is KGHSH, CDR2 LQKENI, per germline. CDR3 amino acids: CASSPGTRNEQYF. The CDR3 DNA sequence: TGTGCCAGCTCACCCGGGACTAGGAACGAGCAGTACTTC.

The chain couples TRBV6-1 to TRBJ1-2; 9 bases match TRBD1. V lost 3 bases, J lost 4 bases, and 3 bases stayed unmatched. The CDR3 contains 14 residues. Germline V CDR1 and CDR2: MNHNS, SASEGT. For the CDR3, the DNA is TGTGCCAGCAGTGACGACAGGGGGTCCTATGGCTACACCTTC. It yields the protein CASSDDRGSYGYTF.

Here the CDR3 reads CASSFQGTDNSPLHF. As DNA, the CDR3 is TGTGCCAGCAGCTTTCAAGGGACAGATAATTCACCCCTCCACTTT. The chain is built from TRBV7-2 and TRBJ1-6; TRBD1 matches 7 bases. With 3 bases clipped from V and 5 bases from J, the junction kept 4 bases outside the gene matches. Germline CDR1 SGHTA, CDR2 FQGNSA. The CDR3 is made up of 15 amino acids. Supplemented by reference TRBV7-2 and TRBJ1-6, the full variable domain reads GAGVSQSPSNKVTEKGKDVELRCDPISGHTALYWYRQSLGQGLEFLIYFQGNSAPDKSGLPSDRFSAERTGGSVSTLTIQRTQQEDSAVYLCASSFQGTDNSPLHFGNGTRLTVT.

As for this clone: The sample carries other DNA sequences with the same CDR3. The J gene is TRBJ2-7, the V gene TRBV9; 8 nucleotides line up with TRBD1. The CDR3 consists of 14 residues. Trimming cost V 4 bases and J 2 bases; bases outside gene matches: 5. Germline V gene sequence: CDR1 SGDLS, CDR2 YYNGEE. CDR3 in DNA: TGTGCCAGCAGCCCAGGACAGGGACCCTACGAGCAGTACTTC. This encodes CASSPGQGPYEQYF.

The chain carries TRBV5-1 and TRBJ2-1; D perhaps matches TRBD1 (5 bases). Germline-derived CDR1 and CDR2 are SGHRS and YFSETQ. The CDR3 has 14 amino acids. Trimming removed 3 bases from V and 0 bases from J, with 7 bases in between. In DNA, the CDR3 is TGCGCCAGCAGCTCGCAGGGCTCCTACAATGAGCAGTTCTTC. Its protein product is CASSSQGSYNEQFF.

The chain is built from TRBV5-1 and TRBJ2-1; D is ambiguous. V was cut by 7 bases and J by 1 base, with 12 bases left in between. Germline V gene lookup returns CDR1 SGHRS and CDR2 YFSETQ. This CDR3 has 14 residues. The CDR3 spells CASAAQASYNEQFF. As DNA, the CDR3 is TGCGCCAGCGCAGCTCAGGCATCCTACAATGAGCAGTTCTTC.

V and J are TRBV2 and TRBJ1-2; 7 nucleotides agree with TRBD1. The J segment lost 1 base and the V segment lost 5 bases, leaving 4 bases of the junction unmatched. Looked up from germline, CDR1 is SNHLY and CDR2 is FYNNEI. CDR3 size: 14 residues. Written as DNA, the CDR3 is TGTGCCAGCAGTCCAGGGGGGTTTAACTATGGCTACACCTTC. Translation gives CASSPGGFNYGYTF. The variable domain in full, completed from reference TRBV2 and TRBJ1-2, reads EPEVTQTPSHQVTQMGQEVILRCVPISNHLYFYWYRQILGQKVEFLVSFYNNEISEKSEIFDDQFSVERPDGSNFTLKIRSTKLEDSAMYFCASSPGGFNYGYTFGSGTRLTVV.

The gene calls are TRBV7-8 and TRBJ2-3; possible D gene TRBD2, 5 bases. CDR3 length equals 19 residues. Trimming left V 5 bases short and J 0 bases short, with 24 bases between. Per the germline V gene, CDR1 is SGHVS and CDR2 is FQNEAQ. The CDR3 reads CASSPRTSIATLSTDTQYF. The CDR3 coding sequence is TGTGCCAGCAGCCCAAGGACCTCGATAGCGACCCTTAGCACAGATACGCAGTATTTT.

The chain employs TRBV18 and TRBJ1-6; no clear D gene. CDR3 length equals 15 residues. CDR1 and CDR2 (germline): KGHSH, LQKENI. Trimming pared 2 bases from V and 6 bases from J, leaving 11 bases between. CDR3 region: CASSPVAGFNSPLHF. The CDR3 DNA reads TGTGCCAGCTCACCAGTGGCGGGTTTTAATTCACCCCTCCACTTT.

This clone was seen just once. The chain has TRBV6-1 and TRBJ2-2; 10 bases fit TRBD2. The V gene end was trimmed by 4 bases and the J gene end by 6 bases; junction bases not matched to a gene: 8. Germline V CDR1 and CDR2: MNHNS, SASEGT. CDR3 length: 16 residues. The CDR3 spells CASSVLAGVVSGELFF. DNA of the CDR3: TGTGCCAGCAGTGTTCTAGCGGGAGTGGTCTCCGGGGAGCTGTTTTTT.

CDR3 DNA: TGTGCCAGCAGCCCCGCTTTAACCCCCTACGAGCAGTACTTC. This codes for CASSPALTPYEQYF. The chain has TRBV13 and TRBJ2-7, with D uncertain. Trimming cost V 5 bases and J 2 bases, with 13 bases left between them. The germline gives CDR1 PRHDT, CDR2 FYEKMQ (reference sequence). The CDR3 is made up of 14 amino acids.

The chain joins TRBV30 to TRBJ1-2; D is perhaps TRBD1 (6 bases). The CDR3 runs 13 residues. Germline loops: CDR1 GTSNPN, CDR2 SVGIG (reference sequence). The V gene lost 6 bases and the J gene lost 0 bases, with 11 bases spanning the gap. In DNA, the CDR3 is TGTGCCTGCGCAGGACAGTCTAACTATGGCTACACCTTC. Translating it yields CACAGQSNYGYTF.

The V and J genes are TRBV30 and TRBJ1-3; D not certain. Trimming shortened V by 4 bases and J by 1 base, and 8 bases separated the two germline ends. This CDR3 spans 13 amino acids. From germline, CDR1 is GTSNPN and CDR2 SVGIG (reference sequence). The DNA of the CDR3 is TGTGCCTGGAATAAAGCTTCTGGAAACACCATATATTTT. It is translated as CAWNKASGNTIYF.

A word on this clone: The sample holds other DNA sequences that translate to the same CDR3. This chain joins TRBV9 and TRBJ2-3; 8 bases fit TRBD2. V was clipped by 0 bases and J by 2 bases; unmatched bases: 5. From germline, CDR1 is SGDLS and CDR2 YYNGEE. This CDR3 spans 16 amino acids. The CDR3 spells CASSVGTGGTTDTQYF. In nucleotides, the CDR3 is TGTGCCAGCAGCGTAGGTACGGGGGGGACCACAGATACGCAGTATTTT.

The chain is built from TRBV21-1 and TRBJ2-3. TRBV21-1 is flagged as a pseudogene. This CDR3 has 12 amino acids. CDR3 sequence: CASGKSTDTQYF. CDR3 DNA: TGTGCCAGTGGAAAAAGCACAGATACGCAGTATTTT.

This chain links TRBV29-1 with TRBJ1-4, with a weak D call TRBD1 (6 bases). Germline V lookup: CDR1 SQVTM, CDR2 ANQGSEA. Trimming took 3 bases from V and 2 from J, leaving 13 bases between them. The CDR3 length is 15 residues. The CDR3 reads CSVERDTGTNEKLFF. In DNA form, the CDR3 reads TGCAGCGTTGAGCGGGACACCGGGACTAATGAAAAACTGTTTTTT. Full variable domain (missing parts from reference TRBV29-1 and TRBJ1-4): SAVISQKPSRDICQRGTSLTIQCQVDSQVTMMFWYRQQPGQSLTLIATANQGSEATYESGFVIDKFPISRPNLTFSTLTVSNMSPEDSSIYLCSVERDTGTNEKLFFGSGTQLSVL.

V usage is TRBV4-1 and J usage is TRBJ1-1; D may be TRBD1 (5 bases). The V and J ends lost 2 bases and 5 bases respectively, with 15 bases between them. Germline-derived CDR1 and CDR2 are MGHRA and YSYEKL. The CDR3 consists of 15 residues. The CDR3 sequence: CASSQFSGTRTEAFF. In DNA, the CDR3 is TGCGCCAGCAGCCAATTCTCCGGGACTAGGACTGAAGCTTTCTTT.

This chain links TRBV10-3 with TRBJ2-3, with D perhaps TRBD1 (5 bases). The CDR3 runs to 12 residues. The germline V and J ends were trimmed by 6 bases and 5 bases, with 9 bases remaining between them. CDR1 is ENHRY and CDR2 is SYGVKD in the germline V gene. The CDR3 DNA reads TGTGCCATCAGCCAAGGGGTAGATACGCAGTATTTT. Translating it yields CAISQGVDTQYF.

This sequence joins TRBV5-1 and TRBJ2-7; tentatively, D is TRBD1 (6 bases). Trimming took off 0 bases at V and 7 bases at J, with 14 bases between the two ends. The CDR3 extends over 14 amino acids. Germline lookup yields CDR1 SGHRS and CDR2 YFSETQ. The CDR3 nucleotides are TGCGCCAGCAGCTTGGGGATACAGGGTTGGGAGCAGTACTTC. Amino acid sequence: CASSLGIQGWEQYF.

About this clone itself: Other DNA sequences within the sample encode an identical CDR3. V and J are TRBV10-3 and TRBJ2-5; D remains ambiguous. In germline, CDR1 is ENHRY, CDR2 SYGVKD. V lost 3 bases, J lost 2 bases, and 7 bases lay in between. There are 13 residues in the CDR3. The CDR3 loop reads CAISDGQQETQYF. The CDR3 DNA sequence: TGTGCCATCAGTGATGGGCAGCAAGAGACCCAGTACTTC.

This chain connects TRBV5-1 to TRBJ2-7; tentative D call: TRBD2 (6 bases). Germline V gene data show CDR1 as SGHRS and CDR2 as YFSETQ. The CDR3 is made up of 13 amino acids. V dropped 0 bases and J dropped 7 bases, with 11 bases sitting between them. CDR3 residues: CASSLATRGEQYF. CDR3 DNA sequence: TGCGCCAGCAGCTTGGCCACCCGGGGGGAGCAGTACTTC.

The J gene is TRBJ1-3, the V gene TRBV25-1, with D perhaps TRBD1 (6 bases). The germline gives CDR1 MGHDK, CDR2 SYGVNS. The CDR3 extends over 15 amino acids. V lost 6 bases and J lost 2, with 14 bases in between. DNA of the CDR3: TGTGCCAGCAGGGGGCCAAAGGGGGCTGGAAACACCATATATTTT. Translating gives CASRGPKGAGNTIYF.

As regards this clone: Distinct nucleotide sequences in the sample also encode this CDR3. This sequence joins TRBV6-1 and TRBJ1-5; D uncertain. This CDR3 region has 14 residues. Trimming left V 1 base short and J 0 bases short, with 4 bases between. Per the germline V gene, CDR1 is MNHNS and CDR2 is SASEGT. CDR3 coding DNA: TGTGCCAGCAGTGAAGTAGATAGCAATCAGCCCCAGCATTTT. It specifies CASSEVDSNQPQHF.

This rearrangement joins TRBV2 to TRBJ1-1, with 7 bases matching TRBD1. Germline-derived CDR1 and CDR2 are SNHLY and FYNNEI. The length of the CDR3 is 13 residues. Unmatched junction bases numbered 12, after V lost 7 bases and J lost 10 bases. In DNA form, the CDR3 reads TGTGCCAGCAATCGGACAGGCTGGCACGGAGCTTTCTTT. Protein sequence: CASNRTGWHGAFF.